This TCR beta chain was identified in a study of cytomegalovirus exposure and HLA in healthy donors. This clone was seen a single time. The ends were cut back, 7 bases at V and 3 bases at J, with 16 bases in the middle. The CDR3 loop spans 15 amino acids. Germline V gene data show CDR1 as LNHDA and CDR2 as SQIVND (reference sequence). Repertoires were generated with immunoSEQ multiplex PCR, while TCRdb's copy carries only in-frame clones and drops some. This table holds about 110,000 clones, around 85% found once. This clonotype was sampled from a woman younger than 35 in good health and CMV-seronegative. Sequenced material: PBMCs. The chain is built from TRBV19 and TRBJ1-5; D not resolved. CDR3 in DNA: TGTGCCAGTACGCAGGAGGGAAGAGACAATCAGCCCCAGCATTTT. The encoded protein is CASTQEGRDNQPQHF.